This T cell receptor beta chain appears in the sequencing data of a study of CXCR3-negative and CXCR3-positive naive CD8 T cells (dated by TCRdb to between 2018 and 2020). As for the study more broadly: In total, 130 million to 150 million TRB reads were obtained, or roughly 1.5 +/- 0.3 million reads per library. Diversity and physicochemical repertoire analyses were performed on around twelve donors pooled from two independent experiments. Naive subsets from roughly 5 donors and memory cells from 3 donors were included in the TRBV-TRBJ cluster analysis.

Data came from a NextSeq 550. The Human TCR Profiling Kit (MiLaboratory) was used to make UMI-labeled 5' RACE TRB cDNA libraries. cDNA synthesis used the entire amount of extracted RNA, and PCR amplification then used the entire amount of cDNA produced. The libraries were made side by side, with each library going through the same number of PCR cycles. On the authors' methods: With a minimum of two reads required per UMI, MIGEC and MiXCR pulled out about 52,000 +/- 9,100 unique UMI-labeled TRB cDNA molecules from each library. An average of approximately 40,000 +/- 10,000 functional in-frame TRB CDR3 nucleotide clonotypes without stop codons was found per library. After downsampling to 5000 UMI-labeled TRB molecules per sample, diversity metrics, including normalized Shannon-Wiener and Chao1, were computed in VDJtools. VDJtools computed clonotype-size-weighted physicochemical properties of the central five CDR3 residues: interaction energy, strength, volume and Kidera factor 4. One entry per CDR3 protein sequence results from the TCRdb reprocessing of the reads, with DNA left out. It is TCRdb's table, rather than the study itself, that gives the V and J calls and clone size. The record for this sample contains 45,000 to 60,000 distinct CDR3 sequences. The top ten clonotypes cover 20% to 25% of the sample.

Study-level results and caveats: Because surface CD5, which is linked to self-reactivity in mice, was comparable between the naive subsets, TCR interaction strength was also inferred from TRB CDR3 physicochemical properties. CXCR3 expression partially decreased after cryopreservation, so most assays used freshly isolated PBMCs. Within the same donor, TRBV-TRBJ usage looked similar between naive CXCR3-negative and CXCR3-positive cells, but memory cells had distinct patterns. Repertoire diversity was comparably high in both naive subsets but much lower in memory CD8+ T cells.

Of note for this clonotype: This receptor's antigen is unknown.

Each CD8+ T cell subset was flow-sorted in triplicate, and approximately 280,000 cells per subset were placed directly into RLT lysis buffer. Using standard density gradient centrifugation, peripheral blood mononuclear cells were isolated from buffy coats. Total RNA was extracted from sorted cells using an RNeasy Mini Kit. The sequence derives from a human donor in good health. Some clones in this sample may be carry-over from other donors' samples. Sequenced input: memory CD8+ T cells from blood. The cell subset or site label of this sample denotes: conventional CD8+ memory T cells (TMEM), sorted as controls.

The CDR3 corresponds to CASSEEDRDNQPQHF. The chain joins TRBV5-5 to TRBJ1-5; TCRdb names TRBD1, which stays unverified in the absence of DNA. The CDR3 contains 15 residues, cysteine and phenylalanine counted. This entry has no DNA. Sequences SGHKS (CDR1) and YYEKEE (CDR2) are obtained from the germline V gene (reference sequence).